A selection of T cell receptor beta chains follows, all from one sample in a study of PD-L1 blockade in urothelial cancer. Repertoires were generated with immunoSEQ multiplex PCR, while TCRdb's copy carries only in-frame clones and drops some. This table has under 60,000 clones, around 88% appearing once. Sequencing was performed on PBMCs, taken around atezolizumab (anti-PD-L1) treatment. The receptors stem from a man in his 60s with urothelial cancer. The CDR3 runs from the conserved cysteine through the conserved F or W. The order of the fields is CDR3 DNA, CDR3 protein, D gene, clone size, V gene, J gene. D genes are given only for firm matches. Clone size is shown for a subset of rows, as once, few, many or a class of expanded clone.

CDR3 DNA: TGCGCCAGCAGCCTCGAGGGACACGTTACAGATACGCAGTATTTT; CDR3 protein: CASSLEGHVTDTQYF; D gene: NA; clone size: NA; V gene: TRBV5-1; J gene: TRBJ2-3
CDR3 DNA: TGCGCCAGCAGCGCTACAGGGAGGGCCGAGCAGTACTTC; CDR3 protein: CASSATGRAEQYF; D gene: NA; clone size: NA; V gene: TRBV23-1; J gene: TRBJ2-7
CDR3 DNA: TGTGCCTGGAAACATCGGGACAACATGAACACTGAAGCTTTCTTT; CDR3 protein: CAWKHRDNMNTEAFF; D gene: NA; clone size: NA; V gene: TRBV30; J gene: TRBJ1-1
CDR3 DNA: TGTGCCAGCAGCTTTAGCGGGGGGGCACGGGAGACCCAGTACTTC; CDR3 protein: CASSFSGGARETQYF; D gene: TRBD2; clone size: NA; V gene: TRBV11-3; J gene: TRBJ2-5
CDR3 DNA: TGCGCCAGCAGCAGGACAGGGTTAGATGAAAAACTGTTTTTT; CDR3 protein: CASSRTGLDEKLFF; D gene: TRBD1; clone size: NA; V gene: TRBV5-1; J gene: TRBJ1-4
CDR3 DNA: TGTGCCAGCAGCCAAGGACCCATGACAGGGGGAAGCTACGAGCAGTACTTC; CDR3 protein: CASSQGPMTGGSYEQYF; D gene: TRBD1; clone size: few; V gene: TRBV4-2; J gene: TRBJ2-7
CDR3 DNA: TGTGCCACCAGCAGAGATAGTAGAGGACAGGGGGGAATCAATGGCTACACCTTC; CDR3 protein: CATSRDSRGQGGINGYTF; D gene: TRBD1; clone size: NA; V gene: TRBV15; J gene: TRBJ1-2
CDR3 DNA: TGCAGCGTAAGGGGACAGGGGTTAGGCGAGCAGTTCTTC; CDR3 protein: CSVRGQGLGEQFF; D gene: TRBD1; clone size: NA; V gene: TRBV29-1; J gene: TRBJ2-1
CDR3 DNA: TGTGCCAGCAGACCCCTAGCTGGCACAGATACGCAGTATTTT; CDR3 protein: CASRPLAGTDTQYF; D gene: NA; clone size: NA; V gene: TRBV7-9; J gene: TRBJ2-3
CDR3 DNA: TGTGCCAGCAGCGGGGGGGGCTATGGCTACACCTTC; CDR3 protein: CASSGGGYGYTF; D gene: NA; clone size: NA; V gene: TRBV7-9; J gene: TRBJ1-2
CDR3 DNA: TGTGCCAGTTCGACCGGGACAGGGGATGAAAAACTGTTTTTT; CDR3 protein: CASSTGTGDEKLFF; D gene: TRBD1; clone size: once; V gene: TRBV19; J gene: TRBJ1-4
CDR3 DNA: TGCGCCAGCAGCTTGTATCAGGGCGGCACTGAAGCTTTCTTT; CDR3 protein: CASSLYQGGTEAFF; D gene: NA; clone size: NA; V gene: TRBV5-1; J gene: TRBJ1-1
CDR3 DNA: TGTGCCAGCAGGGGACTTCTGCAAAATTCACCCCTCCACTTT; CDR3 protein: CASRGLLQNSPLHF; D gene: NA; clone size: NA; V gene: TRBV6-5; J gene: TRBJ1-6
CDR3 DNA: TGTGCCAGCAGCTTGGGAGCGGGGGCAGGAGAGACCCAGTACTTC; CDR3 protein: CASSLGAGAGETQYF; D gene: TRBD2; clone size: NA; V gene: TRBV5-4; J gene: TRBJ2-5
CDR3 DNA: TGTGCCAGTAGTACCGGGACAGGGAACGGTCAGCCCCAGCATTTT; CDR3 protein: CASSTGTGNGQPQHF; D gene: TRBD1; clone size: once; V gene: TRBV19; J gene: TRBJ1-5
CDR3 DNA: TGTGCCAGCAGTGGACCGGGACAGGGAATTCATTATCCCCAGCATTTT; CDR3 protein: CASSGPGQGIHYPQHF; D gene: TRBD1; clone size: NA; V gene: TRBV6-7; J gene: TRBJ1-5
CDR3 DNA: TGTAGTTCAGGGGGGGAGACCCAGTACTTC; CDR3 protein: CSSGGETQYF; D gene: NA; clone size: NA; V gene: TRBV6-1; J gene: TRBJ2-5
CDR3 DNA: TGTGCCTTACGATCCGGGACAGGGGGCTCCCACCAAGAGACCCAGTACTTC; CDR3 protein: CALRSGTGGSHQETQYF; D gene: TRBD1; clone size: NA; V gene: TRBV30; J gene: TRBJ2-5
CDR3 DNA: TGTGCCAGCAGCCAACTATCTGGGGCCAACGTCCTGACTTTC; CDR3 protein: CASSQLSGANVLTF; D gene: NA; clone size: NA; V gene: TRBV14; J gene: TRBJ2-6
CDR3 DNA: TGTGCCAGCACCCCTCTCAGGGCAGGGGGCTACACCTTC; CDR3 protein: CASTPLRAGGYTF; D gene: NA; clone size: few; V gene: TRBV6-5; J gene: TRBJ1-2
CDR3 DNA: TGTGCCAGCAGTGGAGGGTATGGTGCCTACGAGCAGTACTTC; CDR3 protein: CASSGGYGAYEQYF; D gene: NA; clone size: NA; V gene: TRBV2; J gene: TRBJ2-7
CDR3 DNA: TGTGCCAGCAGTCCCGGGACAGGGATAAATGAAAAACTGTTTTTT; CDR3 protein: CASSPGTGINEKLFF; D gene: TRBD1; clone size: NA; V gene: TRBV28; J gene: TRBJ1-4
CDR3 DNA: TGTGCCAGTAGTATGAAACAATCCACAGATACGCAGTATTTT; CDR3 protein: CASSMKQSTDTQYF; D gene: NA; clone size: many; V gene: TRBV19; J gene: TRBJ2-3
CDR3 DNA: TGTGCCAGCAGCTTAGTGGTTTCGGGCTATGGCTACACCTTC; CDR3 protein: CASSLVVSGYGYTF; D gene: NA; clone size: NA; V gene: TRBV7-8; J gene: TRBJ1-2
CDR3 DNA: TGTGCCAGTAGTATAGTAGGACTGTACTATGGCTACACCTTC; CDR3 protein: CASSIVGLYYGYTF; D gene: NA; clone size: NA; V gene: TRBV19; J gene: TRBJ1-2
CDR3 DNA: TGTGCCAGCAGCAACGACAGGGAAAATGAAAAACTGTTTTTT; CDR3 protein: CASSNDRENEKLFF; D gene: TRBD1; clone size: NA; V gene: TRBV6-5; J gene: TRBJ1-4
CDR3 DNA: TGTGCCAGCAGCCCCGGGGACAGGGGAGACGAGCAGTACTTC; CDR3 protein: CASSPGDRGDEQYF; D gene: TRBD1; clone size: NA; V gene: TRBV7-2; J gene: TRBJ2-7
CDR3 DNA: TGTGCCAGCAGCTTTACCGGGACAGGGACAGATACGCAGTATTTT; CDR3 protein: CASSFTGTGTDTQYF; D gene: TRBD1; clone size: NA; V gene: TRBV5-5; J gene: TRBJ2-3
CDR3 DNA: TGTGCCAGCAGCGAAGAGGGGACTTGGGTAACTGAAGCTTTCTTT; CDR3 protein: CASSEEGTWVTEAFF; D gene: NA; clone size: NA; V gene: TRBV4-2; J gene: TRBJ1-1
CDR3 DNA: TGTGCCAGCTCACCGAGCCCCAAGATTAGCGGGGGAGAGACCCAGTACTTC; CDR3 protein: CASSPSPKISGGETQYF; D gene: TRBD2; clone size: NA; V gene: TRBV18; J gene: TRBJ2-5
CDR3 DNA: TGTGCCACCAGCAGAGATTACAGGGAGCACTACGAGCAGTACTTC; CDR3 protein: CATSRDYREHYEQYF; D gene: NA; clone size: NA; V gene: TRBV15; J gene: TRBJ2-7
CDR3 DNA: TGTGCCAGCAAGCAGGGGCAGAACACTGAAGCTTTCTTT; CDR3 protein: CASKQGQNTEAFF; D gene: NA; clone size: few; V gene: TRBV6-5; J gene: TRBJ1-1
CDR3 DNA: TGTGCCAGCAGCCTAGGAGAGGTCTACGAGCAGTACTTC; CDR3 protein: CASSLGEVYEQYF; D gene: NA; clone size: NA; V gene: TRBV7-9; J gene: TRBJ2-7
CDR3 DNA: TGTGCCCGGAGTGCGGGGACTAGCACAGATACGCAGTATTTT; CDR3 protein: CARSAGTSTDTQYF; D gene: NA; clone size: NA; V gene: TRBV30; J gene: TRBJ2-3
CDR3 DNA: TGTGCCAGCAGCTTCGTGGGGGGGCGAGCTGGCTACACCTTC; CDR3 protein: CASSFVGGRAGYTF; D gene: NA; clone size: NA; V gene: TRBV5-6; J gene: TRBJ1-2
CDR3 DNA: TGCAGCGTGACTCAGGGAAACACCATATATTTT; CDR3 protein: CSVTQGNTIYF; D gene: NA; clone size: few; V gene: TRBV29-1; J gene: TRBJ1-3
CDR3 DNA: TGTGCCAGTAGTATAGAACGCCAGTCGGGCTACACCTTC; CDR3 protein: CASSIERQSGYTF; D gene: NA; clone size: NA; V gene: TRBV19; J gene: TRBJ1-2
CDR3 DNA: TGTGCCACCCGACGGACACGCTCCTACAATGAGCAGTTCTTC; CDR3 protein: CATRRTRSYNEQFF; D gene: NA; clone size: NA; V gene: TRBV6-5; J gene: TRBJ2-1
CDR3 DNA: TGTGCCAGCAGCGACCCCTCCCAGGGTCTCTCGAGGGAGCAGTACTTC; CDR3 protein: CASSDPSQGLSREQYF; D gene: NA; clone size: NA; V gene: TRBV6-6; J gene: TRBJ2-7
CDR3 DNA: TGTGCCAGTAGTCGACAGGGAATGAACACTGAAGCTTTCTTT; CDR3 protein: CASSRQGMNTEAFF; D gene: TRBD1; clone size: NA; V gene: TRBV19; J gene: TRBJ1-1
CDR3 DNA: TGTGCCAGCAGCTGGGACAGATACTACGAGCAGTACTTC; CDR3 protein: CASSWDRYYEQYF; D gene: TRBD1; clone size: NA; V gene: TRBV6-1; J gene: TRBJ2-7
CDR3 DNA: TGTGCCAGCAGCTTGAGGGGCAATGAAAAACTGTTTTTT; CDR3 protein: CASSLRGNEKLFF; D gene: NA; clone size: NA; V gene: TRBV5-8; J gene: TRBJ1-4
CDR3 DNA: TGTGCCAGCAGTTTGGGCCCTCTTCCAGATACGCAGTATTTT; CDR3 protein: CASSLGPLPDTQYF; D gene: NA; clone size: NA; V gene: TRBV2; J gene: TRBJ2-3
CDR3 DNA: TGTGCCAGCAGCCAAGAATCGCTAGCGACGTTCCCAGAGACCCAGTACTTC; CDR3 protein: CASSQESLATFPETQYF; D gene: NA; clone size: NA; V gene: TRBV14; J gene: TRBJ2-5
CDR3 DNA: TGTGCCAGCAGCCCTACAGGGGTCGGAGCTTTCTTT; CDR3 protein: CASSPTGVGAFF; D gene: TRBD1; clone size: NA; V gene: TRBV11-2; J gene: TRBJ1-1
CDR3 DNA: TGTGCCATCGGGGCCTCCAACTATGGCTACACCTTC; CDR3 protein: CAIGASNYGYTF; D gene: NA; clone size: NA; V gene: TRBV10-3; J gene: TRBJ1-2
CDR3 DNA: TGCGCCAGCAGCCAAGAGGGACAGCCCCAGCATTTT; CDR3 protein: CASSQEGQPQHF; D gene: NA; clone size: NA; V gene: TRBV5-1; J gene: TRBJ1-5
CDR3 DNA: TGTGCCAGCAGCCGACCGATAGCTAGCACAGATACGCAGTATTTT; CDR3 protein: CASSRPIASTDTQYF; D gene: NA; clone size: NA; V gene: TRBV28; J gene: TRBJ2-3
CDR3 DNA: TGTGCCAGCAGCTTAGTCCGCAGAAGCTCCTACGAGCAGTACTTC; CDR3 protein: CASSLVRRSSYEQYF; D gene: NA; clone size: once; V gene: TRBV11-2; J gene: TRBJ2-7
CDR3 DNA: TGTGCCAGCAGCTCCAGCGGAGAAGGGACTGAAGCTTTCTTT; CDR3 protein: CASSSSGEGTEAFF; D gene: NA; clone size: NA; V gene: TRBV7-6; J gene: TRBJ1-1
CDR3 DNA: TGTGCCAGCAGCCAATGGGTCAAGACAGACTCTGGAAACACCATATATTTT; CDR3 protein: CASSQWVKTDSGNTIYF; D gene: NA; clone size: NA; V gene: TRBV4-2; J gene: TRBJ1-3
CDR3 DNA: TGTGCCAGCAGCTCTGGCTTGGTGGCTGAAGCTTTCTTT; CDR3 protein: CASSSGLVAEAFF; D gene: NA; clone size: NA; V gene: TRBV7-8; J gene: TRBJ1-1